The 5 T cell receptor beta chains below all came from one sample that was sequenced in a study of T-cell reconstitution after alpha-beta-depleted transplantation in children. Library preparation (for TCRbeta) was performed with unique molecular identifiers. TCRdb passed the PCR reads through MiXCR, listing each CDR3 protein once. The top ten hold about 15% of the sample, which has 70,000 to 95,000 distinct CDR3 sequences, 12% seen once. The sequencing here drew on PBMCs from the stem cell graft donor, taken from the stem cell graft. The origin of the receptors is a human donor who donated a stem cell graft to a child with inherited bone marrow failure.

This clonotype appeared many times. This sequence joins TRBV7-9 and TRBJ1-6; D is undetermined. The CDR3 extends over 15 amino acids. Trimming pared 1 base from V and 10 bases from J, leaving 14 bases between. Germline lookup yields CDR1 SEHNR and CDR2 FQNEAQ (reference sequence). The CDR3 reads CASSLELASGSPLHF. The CDR3 DNA reads as TGTGCCAGCAGCTTAGAACTAGCCTCGGGCTCACCCCTCCACTTT.

This clonotype has ten or more counts. The chain combines TRBV11-3 with TRBJ2-1; no reliable D call. Germline CDR1 reads SGHNT; CDR2 reads YENEEA. V lost 3 bases to trimming and J lost 7 bases, with 13 bases between them. The CDR3 runs to 14 residues. CDR3 in DNA: TGTGCCAGCAGCTTTGACCATCAATCTAATGAGCAGTTCTTC. Encoded protein: CASSFDHQSNEQFF.

This clonotype occurred many times. This chain links TRBV5-1 with TRBJ1-5; 7 bases match TRBD1. The CDR3 sequence is 15 residues long. CDR1 and CDR2 (germline): SGHRS, YFSETQ. V was pared by 0 bases and J by 6 bases, with 6 bases of the junction left unmatched. Written as DNA, the CDR3 is TGCGCCAGCAGCTTGGAAGGGGGCTGGGGTCAGCCCCAGCATTTT. Protein product: CASSLEGGWGQPQHF.

This clonotype was found many times. This chain links TRBV5-1 with TRBJ2-1; D gene uncertain. This CDR3 is 13 amino acids long. Germline assignment: CDR1 SGHRS and CDR2 YFSETQ. V was trimmed by 4 bases and J by 8 bases, leaving 13 bases between them. The CDR3 bases are TGCGCCAGCAGCGACTCGTTCTCGGATGAGCAGTTCTTC. Translation: CASSDSFSDEQFF.

This clonotype was recorded many times. The chain has TRBV27 and TRBJ2-3; D is undetermined. The germline V and J ends were trimmed by 2 bases and 7 bases, with 16 bases remaining between them. The CDR3 loop spans 15 amino acids. CDR1 is MNHEY, CDR2 SMNVEV, per germline (reference sequence). For the CDR3, the DNA is TGTGCCAGCAGTTTAGGGCCGGCAGCACAATATACGCAGTATTTT. Translating gives CASSLGPAAQYTQYF.